The 29 T cell receptor beta chains below all came from one sample that was sequenced in a study of EBV T-cell therapy then PD-1 blockade in nasopharyngeal carcinoma (dated by TCRdb to about 2021). Library preparation used the immunoSEQ multiplex PCR assay. TCRdb obtained this table from immuneACCESS and retained in-frame rearrangements with V and J assigned. These tables miss some clones; where compared with another copy, unresolved V genes account for less than half of the shortfall, and the remainder is unexplained. This sample has 20,000 to 25,000 clones in its table, and about 88% of those were observed once. Of the sample, 25% to 40% falls within the top ten clones. Their target antigens are unknown. Per the publication, the time point label means: 266 days after commencement of treatment, after nivolumab therapy. The sample's treatment or condition label, in plain terms: AdE1-LMPpoly-expanded autologous EBV-specific T-cell therapy followed by anti-PD-1 nivolumab.

The sequenced sample was CD8+ T cells from blood, obtained at roughly day 290 from a patient whose treatment included autologous EBV-specific T cells and nivolumab. The source of these receptors is a man aged 40-55 years with nasopharyngeal carcinoma.

V usage is TRBV4-1 and J usage is TRBJ1-1; D is perhaps TRBD1 (5 bases). Germline lookup yields CDR1 MGHRA and CDR2 YSYEKL. Trimming cost V 1 base and J 6 bases, with 9 bases left between them. The CDR3 loop spans 13 amino acids. The CDR3 region has the DNA TGCGCCAGCAGCCAAGGGGGGTTCGCTGAAGCTTTCTTT. It translates to CASSQGGFAEAFF.

DNA of the CDR3: TGTGCCAGCAGCTTTCGGGACAAGAGCAATCAGCCCCAGCATTTT. Encoded protein: CASSFRDKSNQPQHF. The V call is TRBV5-8, the J call TRBJ1-5; possibly TRBD1 for D (6 bases). The germline V gene encodes CDR1 SGHTS and CDR2 YDEGEE. Trimming took 2 bases from V and 1 from J, leaving 10 bases between them. This CDR3 region has 15 residues.

The chain has TRBV6-5 and TRBJ1-2; D gene unclear. The CDR3 has 12 amino acids. Per germline, CDR1 MNHEY and CDR2 SVGAGI. V lost 8 bases to trimming and J lost 4 bases, with 11 bases between them. CDR3 sequence reads: CASGSFPYGYTF. CDR3 bases: TGTGCCAGCGGATCGTTTCCCTATGGCTACACCTTC.

The chain recombines TRBV7-9 with TRBJ1-4; D is possibly TRBD1 (6 bases). CDR3 length: 12 amino acids. The V end was cut by 3 bases, the J end by 10 bases, with 9 bases between. The V gene's germline CDR1 is SEHNR and CDR2 FQNEAQ (reference sequence). CDR3 region: CASSFGGGKLFF. In nucleotides, the CDR3 is TGTGCCAGCAGCTTTGGAGGGGGAAAACTGTTTTTT.

The V gene is TRBV10-1, the J gene TRBJ2-4, with D perhaps TRBD2 (5 bases). CDR1 and CDR2 from the germline V gene are WNHNN and SYGVQD (reference sequence). Trimming cost V 4 bases and J 0 bases, with 13 bases left between them. The CDR3 has 16 residues. The CDR3 coding sequence is TGCGCCAGCAGTGGTAAGAAACGGGGAGCCAAAAACATTCAGTACTTC. Translating gives CASSGKKRGAKNIQYF.

This chain links TRBV11-3 with TRBJ1-1; D gene ambiguous. This CDR3 has 13 amino acids. CDR1 is SGHNT and CDR2 is YENEEA in the germline V gene. V was cut by 1 base and J by 8 bases, with 11 bases left in between. The CDR3 DNA is TGTGCCAGCAGCTTAGCCCCTACAGCCGAAGCTTTCTTT. It specifies CASSLAPTAEAFF.

The table lists this clone with a few counts. This chain uses TRBV7-3 with TRBJ1-6, with 10 bases aligning to TRBD1. CDR3 size: 16 residues. The V segment lost 3 bases and the J segment 7 bases; nucleotides outside the gene matches: 6. CDR1 SGHTA and CDR2 FQGTGA come from the germline V gene. CDR3 sequence: CASSFPADRGNSPLHF. DNA of the CDR3: TGTGCCAGCAGCTTTCCCGCGGACAGGGGGAATTCACCCCTCCACTTT.

This clone is termed medium-sized. This chain joins TRBV4-2 and TRBJ2-5; D gene unclear. Germline-derived CDR1 and CDR2 are LGHNA and YNFKEQ. Trimming cost V 1 base and J 4 bases, with 7 bases left between them. This CDR3 comprises 13 residues. The CDR3 loop is CASSQVGGETQYF. The DNA for the CDR3 is TGTGCCAGCAGCCAAGTTGGCGGAGAGACCCAGTACTTC.

V gene TRBV5-4 combines with J gene TRBJ2-5; 10 bases are a match to TRBD1. Germline lookup yields CDR1 SGHNT and CDR2 YYREEE (reference sequence). The CDR3 contains 15 residues. With 4 bases clipped from V and 5 bases from J, the junction kept 8 bases outside the gene matches. DNA for the CDR3: TGTGCCAGCAGCCTGGCCGGGACAGGGGTGGAGACCCAGTACTTC. Its translation is CASSLAGTGVETQYF. The full variable domain, in which reference TRBV5-4 and TRBJ2-5 provide the parts outside the CDR3, is ETGVTQSPTHLIKTRGQQVTLRCSSQSGHNTVSWYQQALGQGPQFIFQYYREEENGRGNFPPRFSGLQFPNYSSELNVNALELDDSALYLCASSLAGTGVETQYFGPGTRLLVL.

V usage is TRBV24-1 and J usage is TRBJ2-6; maybe TRBD2 (5 bases). Germline lookup yields CDR1 KGHDR and CDR2 SFDVKD. The V end was cut by 9 bases, the J end by 3 bases, with 8 bases between. The CDR3 covers 13 residues. CDR3 nucleotide sequence: TGTGCCACCTGGGCGGGTGGGGCCAACGTCCTGACTTTC. It is translated as CATWAGGANVLTF.

This clone was counted between two and nine times. The genes are TRBV7-9 and TRBJ2-1; the D is unclear. Trimming cost V 2 bases and J 0 bases, with 11 bases left between them. CDR3 length: 16 amino acids. Germline V gene sequence: CDR1 SEHNR, CDR2 FQNEAQ (reference sequence). The CDR3 loop reads CASSLYGLSSYNEQFF. The DNA of the CDR3 is TGTGCCAGCAGCTTATACGGGCTAAGCTCCTACAATGAGCAGTTCTTC.

This chain uses TRBV5-1 with TRBJ1-1; D remains unclear. V shed 4 bases and J shed 6 bases, with 10 bases lying between them. This CDR3 has 12 amino acids. CDR1 SGHRS and CDR2 YFSETQ come from the germline V gene. CDR3 sequence (DNA): TGCGCCAGCAGCCCTCGTGGGGCTGAAGCTTTCTTT. This encodes CASSPRGAEAFF.

The chain's CDR3 is CASSFRHLNTEAFF. The CDR3 DNA reads TGTGCCAGCAGCTTCCGGCACTTGAACACTGAAGCTTTCTTT. This rearrangement joins TRBV7-2 to TRBJ1-1; D is uncertain. The ends were cut back, 3 bases at V and 0 bases at J, with 8 bases in the middle. Germline V lookup: CDR1 SGHTA, CDR2 FQGNSA. The CDR3 has 14 amino acids.

CDR3 DNA: TGTGCCAGCAGTTTACTCCTTGCTGGGCTAGCGGGGACCCAAGAGACCCAGTACTTC. Translated, it gives CASSLLLAGLAGTQETQYF. The J gene is TRBJ2-5, the V gene TRBV28; the match to TRBD2 covers 9 bases. Germline CDR1 MDHEN, CDR2 SYDVKM. The trim removed 2 bases at V and 1 base at J, leaving 14 bases unmatched. The CDR3 contains 19 residues.

This chain joins TRBV7-9 and TRBJ2-6; D is unresolved. The CDR3 sequence is 13 residues long. Deletions cut 8 bases from V and 0 bases from J, with 5 bases between. CDR1 SEHNR and CDR2 FQNEAQ come from the germline V gene (reference sequence). Here the CDR3 reads CASRASGANVLTF. CDR3 nucleotide sequence: TGTGCCAGCCGGGCCTCTGGGGCCAACGTCCTGACTTTC.

This rearrangement joins TRBV5-1 to TRBJ1-4; D might be TRBD1 (5 bases). This CDR3 is 16 amino acids long. V lost 2 bases and J lost 8, with 19 bases in between. CDR1 is SGHRS and CDR2 is YFSETQ in the germline V gene. The CDR3 loop is CASSFYPAGSAEKLFF. CDR3 in DNA: TGCGCCAGCAGCTTCTACCCGGCAGGGAGCGCAGAAAAACTGTTTTTT.

V is TRBV7-8 and J is TRBJ1-5, with no clear D. V lost 1 base, J lost 8 bases, and 6 bases lay in between. Germline CDR1 is SGHVS and CDR2 is FQNEAQ. This CDR3 region has 12 residues. The CDR3 loop is CASSLGGEPQHF. The CDR3 DNA follows: TGTGCCAGCAGCTTAGGGGGTGAGCCCCAGCATTTT.

The V gene is TRBV7-8, the J gene TRBJ2-3, with unresolved D. Germline lookup yields CDR1 SGHVS and CDR2 FQNEAQ. CDR3 length equals 11 residues. Trimming stripped 3 bases from V and 5 bases from J, with 3 bases between. This CDR3 reads CASSFGDTQYF. The CDR3, as DNA: TGTGCCAGCAGCTTTGGAGATACGCAGTATTTT.

The V and J genes are TRBV15 and TRBJ2-7; 9 bases are shared with TRBD1. This CDR3 has 15 amino acids. CDR1 is LNHNV, CDR2 YYDKDF, per germline (reference sequence). Germline trimming cut 3 bases from V and 3 bases from J; bases unmatched to any gene: 6. The CDR3 sequence is CATSSGTGRNYEQYF. DNA of the CDR3: TGTGCCACCAGCAGTGGGACAGGGAGGAACTACGAGCAGTACTTC. The full variable domain, completed using reference TRBV15 and TRBJ2-7, is DAMVIQNPRYQVTQFGKPVTLSCSQTLNHNVMYWYQQKSSQAPKLLFHYYDKDFNNEADTPDNFQSRRPNTSFCFLDIRSPGLGDTAMYLCATSSGTGRNYEQYFGPGTRLTVT.

The chain couples TRBV7-9 to TRBJ2-5; no reliable D call. The CDR3 consists of 14 residues. Germline V CDR1 and CDR2: SEHNR, FQNEAQ (reference sequence). The V end lost 1 base, the J end lost 7 bases, and 13 bases lay between the germline ends. The CDR3 sequence: CASSLGPSFVTQYF. For the CDR3, the DNA is TGTGCCAGCAGCTTAGGCCCCAGTTTCGTGACCCAGTACTTC. Drawing the rest from reference TRBV7-9 and TRBJ2-5, the complete variable domain is DTGVSQNPRHKITKRGQNVTFRCDPISEHNRLYWYRQTLGQGPEFLTYFQNEAQLEKSRLLSDRFSAERPKGSFSTLEIQRTEQGDSAMYLCASSLGPSFVTQYFGPGTRLLVL.

The rearrangement uses TRBV4-3 and TRBJ1-1, with D possibly matching TRBD1 (5 bases). Trimming left V 0 bases short and J 0 bases short, with 11 bases between. The CDR3 sequence is 16 residues long. CDR1 is LGHNA, CDR2 YSLEER, per germline. CDR3 loop: CASSQDGGLMNTEAFF. CDR3 coding DNA: TGCGCCAGCAGCCAAGATGGGGGACTTATGAACACTGAAGCTTTCTTT.

This chain connects TRBV29-1 to TRBJ2-3, with TRBD1 matching over 9 bases. The CDR3 consists of 13 residues. V shed 5 bases, J shed 4 bases, and the junction held 4 bases outside the gene matches. The germline CDR1 and CDR2 sequences are SQVTM and ANQGSEA. The CDR3 is CSVHRGRADTQYF. In nucleotides, the CDR3 is TGCAGCGTTCACAGGGGGCGCGCAGATACGCAGTATTTT.

CDR3 region: CASSESASGGLQFF. CDR3 coding DNA: TGCGCCAGCAGTGAATCGGCTAGCGGGGGGTTGCAGTTCTTC. V gene TRBV10-1 combines with J gene TRBJ2-1, with TRBD2 matching over 11 bases. The CDR3 is 14 residues long. The trim removed 3 bases at V and 12 bases at J, leaving 7 bases unmatched. The germline V gene has CDR1 WNHNN and CDR2 SYGVQD (reference sequence).

The chain couples TRBV25-1 to TRBJ1-3, with D hard to call. CDR3 length: 12 residues. Germline lookup yields CDR1 MGHDK and CDR2 SYGVNS. Trimming removed 8 bases from V and 4 bases from J, with 9 bases in between. The CDR3 DNA follows: TGTGCCAGCGCTGGGTCAGGAAACACCATATATTTT. Protein product: CASAGSGNTIYF.

The count of this clone is one. The gene calls are TRBV4-3 and TRBJ1-6, with 11 bases matching TRBD1. Germline V CDR1 and CDR2: LGHNA, YSLEER. The CDR3 loop spans 15 amino acids. Trimming removed 3 bases from V and 10 bases from J; junction bases left unmatched: 5. CDR3 DNA: TGCGCCAGCAGCCAGAGGGACAGGGGGGGGTCACCCCTCCACTTT. This codes for CASSQRDRGGSPLHF.

The chain uses TRBV3-1 (or the pseudogene TRBV3-2) and TRBJ2-7, with 12 bases identical to TRBD1. Germline CDR1 reads LGHDT; CDR2 reads YNNKEL (reference sequence). This CDR3 has 16 residues. The trim removed 4 bases at V and 7 bases at J, leaving 11 bases unmatched. The CDR3 nucleotides read TGTGCCAGCAGCCCCGCCGGGGGACAGGGGGCAGGGGAGCAGTACTTC. Encoded protein: CASSPAGGQGAGEQYF.

The chain couples TRBV11-2 to TRBJ2-7; D unresolved. V shed 4 bases and J shed 3 bases, with 10 bases lying between them. Germline assignment: CDR1 SGHAT and CDR2 FQNNGV. This CDR3 is built from 13 residues. CDR3 amino acids: CASSYILSYEQYF. The CDR3 coding sequence is TGTGCCAGCAGCTACATACTTAGCTACGAGCAGTACTTC.

This clone has only one observation. Other DNA variants within this sample encode the same CDR3. This chain connects TRBV6-2 or TRBV6-3 to TRBJ2-2; D not certain. Trimming took 1 base from V and 1 from J, leaving 1 base between them. Germline V CDR1 and CDR2: MNHEY, SVGEGT. The CDR3 covers 13 residues. CDR3: CASSYLNTGELFF. In DNA form, the CDR3 reads TGTGCCAGCAGTTACTTGAACACCGGGGAGCTGTTTTTT.

This chain joins TRBV5-1 and TRBJ1-6; 8 nucleotides match TRBD1. CDR3 length: 14 residues. CDR1 and CDR2 from the germline V gene are SGHRS and YFSETQ. After removal of 0 bases from V and 8 bases from J, the junction contained 1 base not matched to a gene. The chain's CDR3 is CASSLEQGDSPLHF. CDR3 nucleotides: TGCGCCAGCAGCTTGGAACAGGGGGATTCACCCCTCCACTTT.